Listed below are T cell receptor beta chains from one sample, sequenced in a study of T cell changes during pregnancy in multiple sclerosis. Method: immunoSEQ multiplex PCR; TCRdb's copy keeps in-frame clones and lacks some. The sample has about 86,000 clones, approximately 89% seen once. The specimen comprised peripheral blood, sampled in the first trimester of pregnancy. The receptors derive from a female donor in good health, enrolled as a control in a pregnancy study. CDR3s include the opening cysteine and the closing phenylalanine or tryptophan. The D gene is left open where the match is weak. Clone size is stated in some rows and not others, as once, few, many or a class when expanded.

cdr3_nt | cdr3_aa | j_call | d_call | v_call | clone_size
TGTGCCAGCAGCCAGCCCAGGGAGGGACGGACCCACACCGGGGAGCTGTTTTTT | CASSQPREGRTHTGELFF | TRBJ2-2 | TRBD2 | TRBV14 | NA
TGTGCCAGCAGCTTAAGGGGGACGGAAAAGGACGAGCAGTACTTC | CASSLRGTEKDEQYF | TRBJ2-7 | NA | TRBV7-2 | NA
TGTGCCAGCAGTGACCGGGAATCCTCCTACAATGAGCAGTTCTTC | CASSDRESSYNEQFF | TRBJ2-1 | NA | TRBV2 | NA
TGTGCCAGCAGTTTTGGGGGGTTCTATGGCTACACCTTC | CASSFGGFYGYTF | TRBJ1-2 | NA | TRBV27 | NA
TGCGCCAGCAGCCAAGATACGACAGGGCCTGAAGCTTTCTTT | CASSQDTTGPEAFF | TRBJ1-1 | TRBD1 | TRBV4-3 | many
TGCAGTGCCGGACAGGGGCAAGGCTACACCTTC | CSAGQGQGYTF | TRBJ1-2 | TRBD1 | TRBV20-1 | NA
TGTGCCAGCAGCTTTGGGCCGGGGGACTTTGAAGCTTTCTTT | CASSFGPGDFEAFF | TRBJ1-1 | NA | TRBV11-2 | NA
TGTGCCAGCAATTTCCCGGGACAGGCCTACGAGCAGTACTTC | CASNFPGQAYEQYF | TRBJ2-7 | TRBD1 | TRBV6-1 | NA
TGCGCCAGCAGCCAAGGGGGCACCTGGGGCAGGGCAATCTTCTTT | CASSQGGTWGRAIFF | TRBJ1-1 | NA | TRBV4-1 | once
TGTGCCATCAGTGAGGCAGGGACTAAGCAGACCCAGTACTTC | CAISEAGTKQTQYF | TRBJ2-5 | TRBD2 | TRBV10-3 | NA
TGTGCCAGTAGTCCCGAGGGGGCCTGGCAGCCCCAGCATTTT | CASSPEGAWQPQHF | TRBJ1-5 | TRBD1 | TRBV19 | NA
TGTGCCAGCTCACCACCTGGCAGGTTGGCTGGGGCCAACGTCCTGACTTTC | CASSPPGRLAGANVLTF | TRBJ2-6 | NA | TRBV18 | NA
TGTGCCAGCGGAGTAGCGGGGAGAAATGAGCAGTTCTTC | CASGVAGRNEQFF | TRBJ2-1 | TRBD2 | TRBV28 | NA
TGTGCCAGCAGCCGGGACAGGGTGCGGACTGAAGCTTTCTTT | CASSRDRVRTEAFF | TRBJ1-1 | TRBD1 | TRBV7-9 | NA
TGTGCCACGTTCCAGCGGGGGAGCACAGATACGCAGTATTTT | CATFQRGSTDTQYF | TRBJ2-3 | TRBD2 | TRBV6-5 | NA
TGTGCCAGCAGCTCACCAGACATGGATGAGCAGTTCTTC | CASSSPDMDEQFF | TRBJ2-1 | NA | TRBV7-9 | NA
TGTGCCACCAGCAGAGATTACAGCAGGGAGACCCAGTACTTC | CATSRDYSRETQYF | TRBJ2-5 | NA | TRBV15 | NA
TGTGCCAGCAGCTTGGGGGGGGGCGCAGTAGTCTACGAGCAGTACTTC | CASSLGGGAVVYEQYF | TRBJ2-7 | NA | TRBV5-6 | NA
TGCGCCAGCAGCCAAGCTTTGGCCCCCAATGAGCAGTTCTTC | CASSQALAPNEQFF | TRBJ2-1 | NA | TRBV4-1 | once
TGTGCCAGTGGGGGCAGGGGGCCCACTGAAGCTTTCTTT | CASGGRGPTEAFF | TRBJ1-1 | TRBD1 | TRBV19 | NA
TGTGCCAGCAGCGTAGATTTGACTAGGAGGGGGGAGCTGTTTTTT | CASSVDLTRRGELFF | TRBJ2-2 | NA | TRBV9 | NA
TGTGCCAGCAGTTTTCAGGGAGGCCGAAACACCATATATTTT | CASSFQGGRNTIYF | TRBJ1-3 | NA | TRBV28 | NA
TGTGCCAGCAGCGCCATGCCCCTCGCGGGGGGGACAGATACGCAGTATTTT | CASSAMPLAGGTDTQYF | TRBJ2-3 | TRBD2 | TRBV9 | NA
TGCGCCAGCAGCCAAGGTCCGGCCGGGGGTGCCGGGGAGCTGTTTTTT | CASSQGPAGGAGELFF | TRBJ2-2 | NA | TRBV4-3 | NA
TGTGCCAGCAGCTTGGAACAGGCTTACCTTTTACCTAACTATGGCTACACCTTC | CASSLEQAYLLPNYGYTF | TRBJ1-2 | NA | TRBV5-6 | NA
TGTGCCAGCACCCCTGTGGCAGAGGCTGAAGCTTTCTTT | CASTPVAEAEAFF | TRBJ1-1 | NA | TRBV9 | few
TGTGCCAGCAGTCGGGGGTCGGGCTATGGCTACACCTTC | CASSRGSGYGYTF | TRBJ1-2 | NA | TRBV27 | NA
TGTGCCAGCAGCCTCCCGACAGGGACCCATTCACCCCTCCACTTT | CASSLPTGTHSPLHF | TRBJ1-6 | TRBD1 | TRBV7-2 | NA
TGTGCCAGCAGCTTTTCCCCGGGACAGAACACTGAAGCTTTCTTT | CASSFSPGQNTEAFF | TRBJ1-1 | NA | TRBV7-2 | once
TGTGCCAGCAGCTTACCGACAGGGGGCGCGAGGTTAGATGGCTACACCTTC | CASSLPTGGARLDGYTF | TRBJ1-2 | TRBD1 | TRBV5-4 | NA
TGTGCCAGCAGCTTTGGGACTAGAGACAACTACGAGCAGTACTTC | CASSFGTRDNYEQYF | TRBJ2-7 | TRBD2 | TRBV7-3 | once
TGTGCCAGCAGCCCTGGACAGGGGACCTACGAGCAGTACTTC | CASSPGQGTYEQYF | TRBJ2-7 | TRBD1 | TRBV9 | NA
TGTGCCACCAGCCGCAGTGTAGACAGCAGCAATCAGCCCCAGCATTTT | CATSRSVDSSNQPQHF | TRBJ1-5 | NA | TRBV15 | NA
TGCGCCAGCAGCCCCCGGCAGGGCGACCAAGAGACCCAGTACTTC | CASSPRQGDQETQYF | TRBJ2-5 | NA | TRBV4-3 | NA
TGCAGCGCTCGGACAGGCGCTTACGAGCAGTACTTC | CSARTGAYEQYF | TRBJ2-7 | TRBD1 | TRBV29-1 | NA
TGTGCCAGCAGCTTTGTGGAGGCCTATGGCTACACCTTC | CASSFVEAYGYTF | TRBJ1-2 | NA | TRBV7-8 | NA
TGCGCCAGCAGCCAAGAGTGGGCGACTAGTCGGCAGACCCAGTACTTC | CASSQEWATSRQTQYF | TRBJ2-5 | NA | TRBV4-1 | once
TGTGCCAGCAGACCCGGACAGGGCCTGAGGCCCCAGCATTTT | CASRPGQGLRPQHF | TRBJ1-5 | TRBD1 | TRBV6-5 | few
TGTGCCATCAGTGAGGGGACAGGGGAAGAGACCCAGTACTTC | CAISEGTGEETQYF | TRBJ2-5 | TRBD1 | TRBV10-3 | NA
TGTGCCAGCAGCAAACAGGGAGGGGAGACCCAGTACTTC | CASSKQGGETQYF | TRBJ2-5 | NA | TRBV21-1 | NA
TGTGCCAGCAGGCCACAAGCAACTAATGAAAAACTGTTTTTT | CASRPQATNEKLFF | TRBJ1-4 | NA | TRBV2 | NA
TGTGCCAGCAGCCCAAATTACAGGGACAACTATGGCTACACCTTC | CASSPNYRDNYGYTF | TRBJ1-2 | NA | TRBV5-4 | NA
TGTGCCAGCAGTGAAGGGGGGCGGGATCAGCCCCAGCATTTT | CASSEGGRDQPQHF | TRBJ1-5 | NA | TRBV2 | NA